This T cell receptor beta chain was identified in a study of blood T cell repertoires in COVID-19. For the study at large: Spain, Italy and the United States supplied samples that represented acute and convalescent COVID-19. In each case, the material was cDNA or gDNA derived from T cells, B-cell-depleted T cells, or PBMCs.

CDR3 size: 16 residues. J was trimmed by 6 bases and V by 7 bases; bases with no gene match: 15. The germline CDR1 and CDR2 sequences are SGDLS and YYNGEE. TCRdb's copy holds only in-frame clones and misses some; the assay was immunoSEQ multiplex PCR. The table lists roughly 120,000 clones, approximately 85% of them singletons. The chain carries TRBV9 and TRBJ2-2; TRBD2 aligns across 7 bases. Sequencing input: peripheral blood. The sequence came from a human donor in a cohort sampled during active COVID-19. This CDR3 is CASGGVAWSRSGELFF. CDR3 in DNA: TGTGCCAGCGGGGGGGTCGCTTGGAGTCGGTCCGGGGAGCTGTTTTTT.